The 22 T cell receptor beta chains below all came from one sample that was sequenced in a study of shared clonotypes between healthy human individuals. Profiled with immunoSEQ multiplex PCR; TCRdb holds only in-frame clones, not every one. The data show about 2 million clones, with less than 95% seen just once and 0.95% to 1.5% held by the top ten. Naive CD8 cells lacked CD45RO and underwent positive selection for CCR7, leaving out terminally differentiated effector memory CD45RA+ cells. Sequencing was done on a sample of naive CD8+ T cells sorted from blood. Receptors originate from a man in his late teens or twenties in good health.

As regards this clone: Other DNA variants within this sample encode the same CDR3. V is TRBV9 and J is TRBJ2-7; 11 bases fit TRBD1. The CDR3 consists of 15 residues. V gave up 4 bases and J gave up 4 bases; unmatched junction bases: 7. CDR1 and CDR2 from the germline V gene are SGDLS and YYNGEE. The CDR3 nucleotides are TGTGCCAGCAGCACGGGGACAGGGGGTTTTTACGAGCAGTACTTC. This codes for CASSTGTGGFYEQYF.

The DNA of the CDR3 is TGTGCCAGCAGCGTAGAGGGACTAGCGGGAGCACATTTCACAGATACGCAGTATTTT. Amino acid sequence: CASSVEGLAGAHFTDTQYF. The V call is TRBV9, the J call TRBJ2-3, with TRBD2 identical over 14 bases. The CDR3 contains 19 residues. Looked up from germline, CDR1 is SGDLS and CDR2 is YYNGEE. With 0 bases clipped from V and 2 bases from J, the junction kept 8 bases outside the gene matches.

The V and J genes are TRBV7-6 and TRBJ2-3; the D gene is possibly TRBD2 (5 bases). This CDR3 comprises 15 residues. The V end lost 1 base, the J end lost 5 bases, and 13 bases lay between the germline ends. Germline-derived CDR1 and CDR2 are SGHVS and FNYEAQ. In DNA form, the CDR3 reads TGTGCCAGCAGCTTAGGATCCGGTGGAGGAGATACGCAGTATTTT. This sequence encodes CASSLGSGGGDTQYF.

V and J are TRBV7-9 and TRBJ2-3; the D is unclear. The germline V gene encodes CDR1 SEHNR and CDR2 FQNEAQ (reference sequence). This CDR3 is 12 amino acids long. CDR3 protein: CGESRPQDTQYF. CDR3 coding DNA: TGTGGAGAATCGAGGCCGCAAGATACGCAGTATTTT.

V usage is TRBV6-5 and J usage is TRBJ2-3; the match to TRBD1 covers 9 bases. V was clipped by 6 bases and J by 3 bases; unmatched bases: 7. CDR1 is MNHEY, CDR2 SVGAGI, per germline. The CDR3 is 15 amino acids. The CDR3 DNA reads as TGTGCCAGCAGCCCGCCCGACAGGGGGACAGATACGCAGTATTTT. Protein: CASSPPDRGTDTQYF.

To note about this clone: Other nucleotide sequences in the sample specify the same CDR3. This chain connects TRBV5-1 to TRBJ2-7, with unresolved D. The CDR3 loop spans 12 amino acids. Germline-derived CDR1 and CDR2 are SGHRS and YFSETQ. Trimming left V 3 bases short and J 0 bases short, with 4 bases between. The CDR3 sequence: CASSWDSYEQYF. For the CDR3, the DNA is TGCGCCAGCAGCTGGGACTCCTACGAGCAGTACTTC.

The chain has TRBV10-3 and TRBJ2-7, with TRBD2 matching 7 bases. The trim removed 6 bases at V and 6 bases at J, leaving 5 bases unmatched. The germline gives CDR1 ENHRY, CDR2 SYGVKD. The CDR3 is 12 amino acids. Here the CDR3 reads CAIRTPGGEQYF. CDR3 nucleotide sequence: TGTGCCATCAGGACCCCGGGGGGCGAGCAGTACTTC.

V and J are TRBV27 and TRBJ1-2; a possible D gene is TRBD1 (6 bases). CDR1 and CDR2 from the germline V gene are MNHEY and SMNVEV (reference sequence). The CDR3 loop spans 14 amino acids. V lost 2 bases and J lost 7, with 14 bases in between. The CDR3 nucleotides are TGTGCCAGCAGTTTAATGGCAGGGGCCAGTGGCTACACCTTC. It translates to CASSLMAGASGYTF.

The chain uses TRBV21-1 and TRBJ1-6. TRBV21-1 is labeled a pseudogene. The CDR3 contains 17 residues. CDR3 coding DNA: TGTGCCAGCAGCAAATCGCGGAGGGCTTACTATAATTCACCCCTCCACTTT. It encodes CASSKSRRAYYNSPLHF.

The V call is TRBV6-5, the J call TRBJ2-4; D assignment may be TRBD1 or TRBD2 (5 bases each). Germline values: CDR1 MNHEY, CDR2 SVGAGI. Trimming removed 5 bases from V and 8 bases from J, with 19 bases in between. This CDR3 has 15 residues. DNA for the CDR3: TGTGCCAGCAGTCACCTCGGGGCTGGGAGTGACATTCAGTACTTC. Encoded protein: CASSHLGAGSDIQYF.

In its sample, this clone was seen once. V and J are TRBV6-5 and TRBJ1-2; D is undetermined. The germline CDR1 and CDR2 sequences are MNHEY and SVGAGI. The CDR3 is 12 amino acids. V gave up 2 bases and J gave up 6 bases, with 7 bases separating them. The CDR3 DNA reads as TGTGCCAGCAGTTACGTCTATAATGGCTACACCTTC. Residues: CASSYVYNGYTF.

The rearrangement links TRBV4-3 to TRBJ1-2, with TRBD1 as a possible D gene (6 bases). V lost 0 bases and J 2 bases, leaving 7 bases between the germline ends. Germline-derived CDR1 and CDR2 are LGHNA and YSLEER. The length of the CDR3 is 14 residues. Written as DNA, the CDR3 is TGCGCCAGCAGCCAAGAGAGGGGGAACTATGGCTACACCTTC. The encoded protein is CASSQERGNYGYTF.

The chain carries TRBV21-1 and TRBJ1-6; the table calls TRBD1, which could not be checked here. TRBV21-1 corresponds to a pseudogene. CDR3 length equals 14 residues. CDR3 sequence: CASSKGGLNSPLHF. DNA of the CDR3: TGTGCCAGCAGCAAAGGTGGCCTTAATTCACCCCTCCACTTT.

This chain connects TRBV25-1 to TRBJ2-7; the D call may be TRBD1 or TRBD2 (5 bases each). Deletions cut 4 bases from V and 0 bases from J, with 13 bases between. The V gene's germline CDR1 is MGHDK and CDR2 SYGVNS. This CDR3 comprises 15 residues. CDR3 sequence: CASSGRDASSYEQYF. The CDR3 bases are TGTGCCAGCAGTGGTCGGGACGCGAGCTCCTACGAGCAGTACTTC.

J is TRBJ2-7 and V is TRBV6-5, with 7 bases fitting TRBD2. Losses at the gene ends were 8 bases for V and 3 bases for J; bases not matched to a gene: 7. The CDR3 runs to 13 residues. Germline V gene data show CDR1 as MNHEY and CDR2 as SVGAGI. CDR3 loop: CASGEGTYYEQYF. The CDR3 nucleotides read TGTGCCAGCGGGGAGGGAACTTACTACGAGCAGTACTTC.

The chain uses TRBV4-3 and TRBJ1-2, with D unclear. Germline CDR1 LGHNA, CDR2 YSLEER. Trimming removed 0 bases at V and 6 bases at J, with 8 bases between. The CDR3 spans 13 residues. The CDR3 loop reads CASSQDRGNGYTF. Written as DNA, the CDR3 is TGCGCCAGCAGCCAAGATAGAGGGAATGGCTACACCTTC.

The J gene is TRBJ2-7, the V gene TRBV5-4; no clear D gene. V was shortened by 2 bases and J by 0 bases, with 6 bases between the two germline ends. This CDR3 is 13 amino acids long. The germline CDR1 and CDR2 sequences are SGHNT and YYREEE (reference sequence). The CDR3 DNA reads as TGTGCCAGCAGCTTTGAGTCCTCCTACGAGCAGTACTTC. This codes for CASSFESSYEQYF.

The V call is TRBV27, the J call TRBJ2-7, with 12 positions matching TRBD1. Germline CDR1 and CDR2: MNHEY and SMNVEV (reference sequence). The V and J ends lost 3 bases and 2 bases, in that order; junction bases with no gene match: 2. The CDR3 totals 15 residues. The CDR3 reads CASSLGTGGPYEQYF. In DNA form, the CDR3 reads TGTGCCAGCAGTTTGGGGACAGGGGGCCCCTACGAGCAGTACTTC.

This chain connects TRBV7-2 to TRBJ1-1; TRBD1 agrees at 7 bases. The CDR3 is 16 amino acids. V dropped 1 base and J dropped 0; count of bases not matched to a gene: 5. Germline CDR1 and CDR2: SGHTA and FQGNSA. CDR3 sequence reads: CASSLVGQPLNTEAFF. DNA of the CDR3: TGTGCCAGCAGCTTAGTGGGACAGCCTTTGAACACTGAAGCTTTCTTT. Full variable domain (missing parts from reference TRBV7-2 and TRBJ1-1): GAGVSQSPSNKVTEKGKDVELRCDPISGHTALYWYRQSLGQGLEFLIYFQGNSAPDKSGLPSDRFSAERTGGSVSTLTIQRTQQEDSAVYLCASSLVGQPLNTEAFFGQGTRLTVV.

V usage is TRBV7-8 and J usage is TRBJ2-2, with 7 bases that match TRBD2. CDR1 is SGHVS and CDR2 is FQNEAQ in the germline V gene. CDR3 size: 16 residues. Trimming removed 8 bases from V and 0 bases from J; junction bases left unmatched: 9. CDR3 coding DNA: TGTGCCAGCCCCCCGGGAGGCCTACCGAACACCGGGGAGCTGTTTTTT. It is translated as CASPPGGLPNTGELFF.

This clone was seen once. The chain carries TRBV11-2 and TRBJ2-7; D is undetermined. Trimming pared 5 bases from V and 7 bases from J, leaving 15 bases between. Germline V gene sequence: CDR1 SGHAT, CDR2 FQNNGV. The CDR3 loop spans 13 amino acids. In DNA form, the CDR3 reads TGTGCCAGCAGCCCAGCTGCCGAGGTAGAGCAGTACTTC. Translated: CASSPAAEVEQYF. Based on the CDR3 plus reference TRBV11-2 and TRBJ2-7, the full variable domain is EAGVAQSPRYKIIEKRQSVAFWCNPISGHATLYWYQQILGQGPKLLIQFQNNGVVDDSQLPKDRFSAERLKGVDSTLKIQPAKLEDSAVYLCASSPAAEVEQYFGPGTRLTVT.

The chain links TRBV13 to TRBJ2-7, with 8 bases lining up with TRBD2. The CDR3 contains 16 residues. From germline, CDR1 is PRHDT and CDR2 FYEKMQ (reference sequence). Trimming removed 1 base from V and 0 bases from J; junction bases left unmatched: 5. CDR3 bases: TGTGCCAGCAGCTTAGCAGGCGGGAGGTTCTCCTACGAGCAGTACTTC. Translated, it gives CASSLAGGRFSYEQYF. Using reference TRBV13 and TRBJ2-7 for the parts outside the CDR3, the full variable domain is AAGVIQSPRHLIKEKRETATLKCYPIPRHDTVYWYQQGPGQDPQFLISFYEKMQSDKGSIPDRFSAQQFSDYHSELNMSSLELGDSALYFCASSLAGGRFSYEQYFGPGTRLTVT.